The clone carrying this T cell receptor (beta chain) was seen repeatedly, ten times or more. Its antigen remains unidentified. These data belong to a study of CD8 T cells in ankylosing spondylitis. Quantitative molecular-barcoded 5'-RACE generated the TCR beta libraries. TCRdb re-derived calls from the 5' RACE reads in MiXCR, one entry per CDR3 protein. The sample yields 100,000 to 150,000 distinct CDR3 sequences, roughly 8.8% seen once. Study-level results: Disease-linked clones proved CD8+ and comparatively uncommon in peripheral blood. Matched ankylosing spondylitis synovial fluid reportedly contained a significantly enriched population of disease-linked clones.

The source is a male donor with ankylosing spondylitis or in good health (not recorded which). Sequenced: blood, either unsorted or a sorted T cell fraction (not recorded which).

CDR3 DNA: TGCAGTGCTAGGGTAGCGGGAGTCACAGATACGCAGTATTTT. Translating it yields CSARVAGVTDTQYF. The chain uses TRBV20-1 and TRBJ2-3; 9 positions agree with TRBD2. Germline lookup yields CDR1 DFQATT and CDR2 SNEGSKA (reference sequence). This CDR3 contains 14 residues. Trimming at V came to 3 bases and at J to 2 bases, leaving 3 bases not matched to a gene.